The 27 T cell receptor beta chains below all came from one sample that was sequenced in a study of identical twins. TCRdb re-analysed the 5' RACE reads in MiXCR, keeping a single row per CDR3 protein. Among hundreds of thousands of distinct CDR3 sequences, 24% were seen once, and the ten largest hold 2.5% to 3.5%. These same records also appear under a second study, on T cells expressing NK-cell markers.

The sample taken for sequencing was CD4+ T cells sorted from blood. The source of these receptors is a woman between 18 and 30 years old in good health.

About this clonotype: Relative to the germline gene, one junction end is altered; a read error may explain this. The chain links TRBV7-7 to TRBJ2-2; either TRBD1 or TRBD2 may supply D (6 bases each). This CDR3 contains 16 residues. The germline V gene has CDR1 SSHAT and CDR2 FNYEAQ (reference sequence). The CDR3 spells CASSLVGGRDTGELFF. The CDR3 bases are TGTGCTAGCAGCTTAGTAGGGGGGCGCGACACCGGGGAGCTGTTTTTT. Complete variable domain (other parts from reference TRBV7-7 and TRBJ2-2): GAGVSQSPRYKVTKRGQDVTLRCDPISSHATLYWYQQALGQGPEFLTYFNYEAQPDKSGLPSDRFSAERPEGSISTLTIQRTEQRDSAMYRCASSLVGGRDTGELFFGEGSRLTVL.

The gene calls are TRBV5-1 and TRBJ2-5, with TRBD1 as a possible D gene (5 bases). The CDR3 length is 15 residues. Germline values: CDR1 SGHRS, CDR2 YFSETQ. V lost 3 bases and J lost 1, with 13 bases in between. The DNA of the CDR3 is TGCGCCAGCAGCTCGACTTCGACAGTCCAAGAGACCCAGTACTTC. Translating it yields CASSSTSTVQETQYF.

This chain uses TRBV7-2 with TRBJ2-5; 8 positions match TRBD2. After removal of 3 bases from V and 4 bases from J, the junction contained 7 bases not matched to a gene. CDR1 is SGHTA, CDR2 FQGNSA, per germline. The length of the CDR3 is 15 residues. This chain's CDR3 is CASSFQAGVGETQYF. Written as DNA, the CDR3 is TGTGCCAGCAGCTTCCAAGCGGGAGTGGGAGAGACCCAGTACTTC.

This clonotype occurred a few times. V and J are TRBV21-1 and TRBJ2-2; the D call in the table, TRBD1, was not verified against the DNA. TRBV21-1 constitutes a pseudogene. The CDR3 has 17 amino acids. The CDR3 spells CASSKGPRDRHTGELFF. The CDR3 DNA reads TGTGCCAGCAGCAAAGGACCCCGGGACCGACACACCGGGGAGCTGTTTTTT.

A few counts support this clonotype. The genes are TRBV6-6 and TRBJ2-7; 7 nucleotides align to TRBD1. The V segment lost 8 bases and the J segment 3 bases; nucleotides outside the gene matches: 4. Germline V gene data show CDR1 as MNHNY and CDR2 as SVGAGI (reference sequence). The length of the CDR3 is 12 residues. CDR3 sequence (DNA): TGTGCCAGCCGGGACAGCCTCTACGAGCAGTACTTC. Its protein product is CASRDSLYEQYF.

This chain connects TRBV7-9 to TRBJ2-1; TRBD2 matches at 8 bases. V was pared by 5 bases and J by 8 bases, with 11 bases of the junction left unmatched. The CDR3 has 15 residues. Per the germline V gene, CDR1 is SEHNR and CDR2 is FQNEAQ (reference sequence). The CDR3 sequence is CASSPSGLALDEQFF. As DNA, the CDR3 is TGTGCCAGCAGCCCCTCCGGACTAGCTCTCGATGAGCAGTTCTTC.

V gene TRBV14 combines with J gene TRBJ2-2; 9 nucleotides align to TRBD2. Germline V gene data show CDR1 as SGHDN and CDR2 as FVKESK. The CDR3 has 14 residues. V gave up 10 bases and J gave up 1 base; unmatched junction bases: 4. In nucleotides, the CDR3 is TGTGCCACCTCTAGCGGGGTGAACACCGGGGAGCTGTTTTTT. Translation gives CATSSGVNTGELFF.

The sample holds many counts of this clonotype. The genes are TRBV20-1 and TRBJ2-2, with TRBD2 matching 9 bases. CDR3 size: 15 residues. From germline, CDR1 is DFQATT and CDR2 SNEGSKA (reference sequence). V was pared by 1 base and J by 2 bases, with 2 bases of the junction left unmatched. This CDR3 is CSARVAGVNTGELFF. DNA of the CDR3: TGCAGTGCTAGAGTAGCGGGAGTAAACACCGGGGAGCTGTTTTTT.

The V gene is TRBV7-9, the J gene TRBJ2-1; D is unresolved. CDR1 and CDR2 (germline): SEHNR, FQNEAQ (reference sequence). The CDR3 sequence is 14 residues long. Trimming cost V 1 base and J 3 bases, with 7 bases left between them. CDR3 amino acids: CASSLVNSYNEQFF. CDR3 DNA: TGTGCCAGCAGCTTAGTAAACAGCTACAATGAGCAGTTCTTC.

The V and J genes are TRBV20-1 and TRBJ2-7; D is possibly TRBD2 (5 bases). The V end was cut by 0 bases, the J end by 3 bases, with 12 bases between. Germline CDR1 DFQATT, CDR2 SNEGSKA (reference sequence). CDR3 length equals 14 residues. CDR3 DNA: TGCAGTGCTAGAGATTGGCTAGCAGGCTACGAGCAGTACTTC. Translation gives CSARDWLAGYEQYF.

This clonotype has just a few counts. CDR3 amino acids: CASSGQGITDTQYF. The CDR3 DNA is TGTGCCAGCAGCGGACAGGGTATTACAGATACGCAGTATTTT. The chain has TRBV9 and TRBJ2-3, with 7 bases matching TRBD1. Trimming at V came to 3 bases and at J to 3 bases, leaving 4 bases not matched to a gene. The V gene's germline CDR1 is SGDLS and CDR2 YYNGEE. The CDR3 loop spans 14 amino acids.

The V call is TRBV9, the J call TRBJ2-1, with a weak D call TRBD2 (5 bases). The CDR3 runs to 13 residues. Per the germline V gene, CDR1 is SGDLS and CDR2 is YYNGEE. Trimming pared 4 bases from V and 6 bases from J, leaving 11 bases between. The CDR3 coding sequence is TGTGCCAGCAGCTCCCAGACTATCAATGAGCAGTTCTTC. Its translation: CASSSQTINEQFF. Full variable domain (outside the CDR3, taken from reference TRBV9 and TRBJ2-1): DSGVTQTPKHLITATGQRVTLRCSPRSGDLSVYWYQQSLDQGLQFLIQYYNGEERAKGNILERFSAQQFPDLHSELNLSSLELGDSALYFCASSSQTINEQFFGPGTRLTVL.

This clonotype has only a few counts. V gene TRBV27 combines with J gene TRBJ1-3; D uncertain. In germline, CDR1 is MNHEY, CDR2 SMNVEV (reference sequence). CDR3 size: 12 residues. The ends were cut back, 8 bases at V and 0 bases at J, with 5 bases in the middle. The CDR3 protein is CASGVSGNTIYF. Written as DNA, the CDR3 is TGTGCCAGCGGGGTCTCTGGAAACACCATATATTTT.

The genes are TRBV20-1 and TRBJ2-3, with 8 nucleotides matching TRBD2. The V segment lost 8 bases and the J segment 3 bases; nucleotides outside the gene matches: 10. This CDR3 region has 14 residues. CDR1 DFQATT and CDR2 SNEGSKA come from the germline V gene (reference sequence). The CDR3 sequence: CSTQGLVGTDTQYF. The CDR3 bases are TGCAGTACCCAGGGACTAGTAGGAACAGATACGCAGTATTTT.

This chain uses TRBV7-2 with TRBJ2-5, with 8 nucleotides matching TRBD2. Germline-derived CDR1 and CDR2 are SGHTA and FQGNSA. This CDR3 region has 15 residues. J was trimmed by 5 bases and V by 4 bases; bases with no gene match: 9. The CDR3 reads CASSSSGGAAETQYF. DNA of the CDR3: TGTGCCAGCAGCTCGTCGGGGGGGGCGGCGGAGACCCAGTACTTC.

The sample holds a few counts of this clonotype. The genes are TRBV12-3 or TRBV12-4 and TRBJ2-5; 11 nucleotides match TRBD1. J lost 5 bases, V lost 7 bases, and 6 bases had no gene match. This CDR3 spans 14 amino acids. CDR3 residues: CASNPGQGGETQYF. The CDR3 DNA reads as TGTGCCAGCAATCCGGGACAGGGGGGGGAGACCCAGTACTTC.

The V call is TRBV12-3 or TRBV12-4, the J call TRBJ2-5; D is ambiguous. Trimming cost V 7 bases and J 7 bases, with 16 bases left between them. CDR3 length: 13 amino acids. The CDR3 coding sequence is TGTGCCAGCACGATGCTAGAAGGGATGACCCAGTACTTC. This gives the protein CASTMLEGMTQYF.

The rearrangement uses TRBV29-1 and TRBJ2-7, with D hard to call. V dropped 4 bases and J dropped 4 bases, with 8 bases sitting between them. This CDR3 contains 11 residues. The germline V gene has CDR1 SQVTM and CDR2 ANQGSEA. This chain's CDR3 is CSVAPRYEQYF. CDR3 DNA: TGCAGCGTTGCCCCGAGATACGAGCAGTACTTC.

The chain carries TRBV5-1 and TRBJ2-1; 12 nucleotides align to TRBD2. The CDR3 is 15 amino acids. J lost 8 bases, V lost 0 bases, and 3 bases had no gene match. Germline V gene lookup returns CDR1 SGHRS and CDR2 YFSETQ. The CDR3 DNA reads as TGCGCCAGCAGCTTGGGACTAGCGGGGGCCGATGAGCAGTTCTTC. This gives the protein CASSLGLAGADEQFF.

The rearrangement uses TRBV20-1 and TRBJ2-1, with 13 bases matching TRBD2. The V gene end was trimmed by 5 bases and the J gene end by 7 bases; junction bases not matched to a gene: 5. CDR3 length: 14 amino acids. CDR1 and CDR2 from the germline V gene are DFQATT and SNEGSKA (reference sequence). For the CDR3, the DNA is TGCAGTGCTCCACTAGCGGGGGGGGCTAATGAGCAGTTCTTC. Protein product: CSAPLAGGANEQFF.

A few counts support this clonotype. This chain uses TRBV5-1 with TRBJ2-7; 9 bases match TRBD1. V gave up 4 bases and J gave up 4 bases; unmatched junction bases: 9. CDR1 and CDR2 (germline): SGHRS, YFSETQ. The CDR3 contains 15 residues. CDR3 DNA: TGCGCCAGCAGCCTACTCGGGACAGGGTCTTACGAGCAGTACTTC. Residues: CASSLLGTGSYEQYF.

This clonotype came up a few times. The chain combines TRBV20-1 with TRBJ2-1; 8 bases map to TRBD2. Germline trimming cut 1 base from V and 9 bases from J; bases unmatched to any gene: 5. Germline lookup yields CDR1 DFQATT and CDR2 SNEGSKA (reference sequence). The CDR3 length is 13 residues. The CDR3 reads CSARGLAGTEQFF. DNA of the CDR3: TGCAGTGCTAGAGGTTTAGCGGGGACTGAGCAGTTCTTC.

The genes are TRBV7-7 and TRBJ2-5, with 7 bases aligning to TRBD1. Losses at the gene ends were 6 bases for V and 0 bases for J; bases not matched to a gene: 10. The germline V gene encodes CDR1 SSHAT and CDR2 FNYEAQ (reference sequence). This CDR3 is 16 amino acids long. The CDR3 region has the DNA TGTGCCAGCAGGTCCGGTCCGGGACAGCACCAAGAGACCCAGTACTTC. It specifies CASRSGPGQHQETQYF.

V and J are TRBV29-1 and TRBJ2-7, with TRBD1 as a possible D gene (6 bases). Trimming removed 5 bases at V and 4 bases at J, with 12 bases between. Germline lookup yields CDR1 SQVTM and CDR2 ANQGSEA. The CDR3 is made up of 12 amino acids. The CDR3 region is CSVFGQPYEQYF. The DNA for the CDR3 is TGCAGCGTTTTCGGACAGCCGTACGAGCAGTACTTC.

This clonotype was seen a handful of times. The DNA of the CDR3 is TGCAGTGCTAGGGCGGGACAGCTCCGAGGCTACACCTTC. This codes for CSARAGQLRGYTF. The rearrangement uses TRBV20-1 and TRBJ1-2, with 7 bases fitting TRBD1. Germline V gene lookup returns CDR1 DFQATT and CDR2 SNEGSKA (reference sequence). The J segment lost 8 bases and the V segment lost 3 bases, leaving 9 bases of the junction unmatched. The CDR3 is 13 amino acids.

V and J are TRBV2 and TRBJ1-1; D ambiguous. Germline CDR1 and CDR2: SNHLY and FYNNEI. CDR3 size: 15 residues. V was clipped by 0 bases and J by 3 bases, with 11 bases between them. CDR3 nucleotide sequence: TGTGCCAGCAGTGAAGCATCCGGACCCTACACTGAAGCTTTCTTT. This codes for CASSEASGPYTEAFF.

The chain is built from TRBV7-9 and TRBJ1-1; 11 nucleotides align to TRBD1. V dropped 8 bases and J dropped 5; count of bases not matched to a gene: 4. The CDR3 loop spans 13 amino acids. The V gene's germline CDR1 is SEHNR and CDR2 FQNEAQ (reference sequence). The CDR3 sequence: CASAGQGATEAFF. For the CDR3, the DNA is TGTGCCAGCGCCGGACAGGGGGCTACTGAAGCTTTCTTT. Filled out from reference TRBV7-9 and TRBJ1-1, the complete variable domain reads DTGVSQNPRHKITKRGQNVTFRCDPISEHNRLYWYRQTLGQGPEFLTYFQNEAQLEKSRLLSDRFSAERPKGSFSTLEIQRTEQGDSAMYLCASAGQGATEAFFGQGTRLTVV.